This section outlines one TCR beta chain sequence together with its context. This record comes from a study of blood T cell repertoires in COVID-19. Study-level background: Samples representing acute and convalescent COVID-19 were sourced from the United States, Italy and Spain.

Germline V gene data show CDR1 as WSHSY and CDR2 as SAAADI. The CDR3 contains 18 residues. The V and J ends lost 10 bases and 7 bases, in that order; junction bases with no gene match: 20. Only in-frame clones appear in the TCRdb table, and some are missing; sequencing was by immunoSEQ multiplex PCR. The repertoire holds about 210,000 clones, with 80% to 90% as singletons. The V gene is TRBV10-2, the J gene TRBJ2-2; 11 positions agree with TRBD2. This TCR was sampled from a man aged 40-49 years with acute or convalescent COVID-19. The sample comprised peripheral blood. CDR3 residues: CATTLSLAGGPMVGELFF. In DNA, the CDR3 is TGCGCCACCACTTTATCTCTAGCGGGGGGCCCAATGGTCGGGGAGCTGTTTTTT.